This entry lists 12 T cell receptor beta chains sequenced from one sample in a study of blood T cell repertoires in COVID-19. TCRdb's copy holds only in-frame clones and misses some; the assay was immunoSEQ multiplex PCR. The profile shows about 160,000 clones, about 85% of them singletons. The source material was peripheral blood. The receptors shown here come from an elderly man with COVID-19, enrolled during active disease.

In its sample, this clone was seen a few times. CDR3 amino acids: CASRGVGTEAFF. In nucleotides, the CDR3 is TGTGCCAGCAGAGGGGTTGGCACTGAAGCTTTCTTT. The V and J genes are TRBV12-3 or TRBV12-4 and TRBJ1-1, with TRBD1 as a possible D gene (5 bases). The CDR3 contains 12 residues. Trimming cost V 6 bases and J 4 bases, with 9 bases left between them.

This chain connects TRBV4-1 to TRBJ2-7; a possible D gene is TRBD1 (5 bases). Germline V CDR1 and CDR2: MGHRA, YSYEKL. The CDR3 has 14 amino acids. V lost 1 base and J 6 bases, leaving 13 bases between the germline ends. Here the CDR3 reads CASSQVPGSSEQYF. In DNA form, the CDR3 reads TGCGCCAGCAGCCAAGTACCAGGGTCGAGCGAGCAGTACTTC.

In this sample, this clone turned up a few times. This CDR3 reads CASSGQENTEAFF. CDR3 in DNA: TGTGCCAGCAGCGGACAGGAGAACACTGAAGCTTTCTTT. The V gene is TRBV6-5, the J gene TRBJ1-1, with 7 nucleotides matching TRBD1. From germline, CDR1 is MNHEY and CDR2 SVGAGI. The junction had 2 bases not matched to a gene; V was cut back by 6 bases and J by 1 base. This CDR3 comprises 13 residues.

The chain uses TRBV7-2 and TRBJ1-1; D remains unclear. Per the germline V gene, CDR1 is SGHTA and CDR2 is FQGNSA. The CDR3 runs 15 residues. Trimming took off 3 bases at V and 5 bases at J, with 16 bases between the two ends. The CDR3 region is CASSLASGLRTEAFF. The DNA for the CDR3 is TGTGCCAGCAGCTTGGCATCGGGGTTGAGGACTGAAGCTTTCTTT.

In this sample, this clone turned up once. The chain couples TRBV3-1 (or the pseudogene TRBV3-2) to TRBJ2-3, with TRBD1 matching over 9 bases. The CDR3 runs to 17 residues. J gave up 3 bases and V 3 bases, and 10 bases lay outside the gene matches. Germline V lookup: CDR1 LGHDT, CDR2 YNNKEL (reference sequence). The CDR3 region is CASSQPLGTGPTDTQYF. As DNA, the CDR3 is TGTGCCAGCAGCCAGCCCCTGGGGACAGGGCCGACAGATACGCAGTATTTT.

The V and J genes are TRBV10-2 and TRBJ2-5, with D tentatively TRBD1 (6 bases). Germline values: CDR1 WSHSY, CDR2 SAAADI. CDR3 length: 15 residues. V dropped 2 bases and J dropped 2 bases, with 12 bases sitting between them. Here the CDR3 DNA reads TGCGCCAGCAGTGAGCGTGGGACATCACAAGAGACCCAGTACTTC. It yields the protein CASSERGTSQETQYF.

Turning to this clone: The sample carries other DNA sequences with the same CDR3. The chain recombines TRBV11-3 with TRBJ2-5; D might be TRBD2 (7 bases). CDR1 and CDR2 from the germline V gene are SGHNT and YENEEA. V was cut by 5 bases and J by 4 bases, with 11 bases left in between. The CDR3 consists of 13 residues. CDR3 bases: TGTGCCAGCAGCAGAGGGGGGGGAGAGACCCAGTACTTC. Amino acid sequence: CASSRGGGETQYF.

CDR3 coding DNA: TGTGCCAGCAGCTCCCGAAGCGGGCCCCTCGGAGATACGCAGTATTTT. Encoded protein: CASSSRSGPLGDTQYF. The chain is built from TRBV7-9 and TRBJ2-3, with D tentatively TRBD2 (6 bases). Trimming cost V 4 bases and J 5 bases, with 19 bases left between them. Germline V gives CDR1 SEHNR, CDR2 FQNEAQ (reference sequence). The CDR3 is made up of 16 amino acids.

This chain connects TRBV5-4 to TRBJ1-6; D not resolved. The germline V gene has CDR1 SGHNT and CDR2 YYREEE (reference sequence). V gave up 4 bases and J gave up 12 bases, with 11 bases separating them. This CDR3 is built from 12 residues. CDR3 residues: CASSMSRGPLHF. The DNA of the CDR3 is TGTGCCAGCAGCATGAGTCGGGGACCCCTCCACTTT.

This clone was seen a handful of times. The J gene is TRBJ1-5, the V gene TRBV6-5, with a tentative D call TRBD1 (6 bases). The CDR3 is made up of 13 amino acids. With 6 bases removed from V and 4 bases from J, the gap between germline ends came to 10 bases. Germline V gene lookup returns CDR1 MNHEY and CDR2 SVGAGI. The CDR3 loop is CASRGTSNQPQHF. The CDR3 DNA sequence: TGTGCCAGCAGGGGGACATCTAATCAGCCCCAGCATTTT.

The chain carries TRBV29-1 and TRBJ1-1; TRBD1 matches 7 bases. Per germline, CDR1 SQVTM and CDR2 ANQGSEA. This CDR3 region has 13 residues. V trimming: 4 bases; J trimming: 1 base; junction bases outside the gene matches: 3. CDR3 residues: CSVGDSGNTEAFF. CDR3 in DNA: TGCAGCGTTGGGGACAGTGGGAACACTGAAGCTTTCTTT.

The V and J genes are TRBV4-2 and TRBJ1-1; the D gene is possibly TRBD1 (5 bases). This CDR3 is 14 amino acids long. CDR1 LGHNA and CDR2 YNFKEQ come from the germline V gene. Trimming cost V 0 bases and J 5 bases, with 10 bases left between them. CDR3 region: CASSQEVGGTEAFF. The DNA of the CDR3 is TGTGCCAGCAGCCAAGAGGTGGGGGGAACTGAAGCTTTCTTT.